A selection of T cell receptor beta chains follows, all from one sample in a study of blood T cell repertoires in COVID-19. The table came from immunoSEQ multiplex PCR; TCRdb's copy has only in-frame clones and leaves some out. The sample yields some 200,000 clones, about 80% seen once. Sequencing input: peripheral blood. The receptor set was obtained from a human donor with acute or convalescent COVID-19. The donor label of this sample is uncertain. The conserved cysteine and the conserved F or W are not part of the CDR3 here.

J	V	CDR3
TRBJ1-1	TRBV5-5	ASSLRLGRTEAF
TRBJ2-1	TRBV7-9	ASSPPILRGHMNEQF
TRBJ1-1	TRBV19	ASSVLQLNTEAF
TRBJ1-1	TRBV6-6	ASSLTGGDTEAF
TRBJ2-3	TRBV7-2	ANIASSTDTQY
TRBJ2-1	TRBV30	AWSMGGDNNEQF
TRBJ1-2	TRBV2	ASSGGQGGSYGYT
TRBJ1-5	TRBV28	ASRPGQGRQPQH
TRBJ2-3	TRBV18	ASSPRAGGETDTQY
TRBJ2-3	TRBV19	ASSATSGTLASTDTQY
TRBJ1-1	TRBV5-6	ASSPLGGGLNTEAF
TRBJ2-5	TRBV7-3	ASSPGQGVRKETQY
TRBJ2-1	TRBV24-1	ATSDPRGTYNEQF
TRBJ2-3	TRBV5-6	ASSFKTGGISDTQY
TRBJ2-5	TRBV5-1	ASSLEVGRVWETQY
TRBJ1-5	TRBV9	ASSVGEGGRNQPQH
TRBJ2-7	TRBV11-1	ASSLVGNSREQY
TRBJ2-1	TRBV28	ASSFGLAGGPGEQF
TRBJ1-2	TRBV2	ASSESRLYGYT
TRBJ1-4	TRBV27	ASSPGATNEKLF
TRBJ2-3	TRBV9	ASSPDSRSTDTQY
TRBJ1-2	TRBV27	ASSPGQGELYGYT
TRBJ1-1	TRBV6-5	ASSQGQGTEAF
TRBJ1-2	TRBV3-1/TRBV3-2	ASSGGQGSYGYT
TRBJ1-1	TRBV5-1	ASRNGGENTEAF
TRBJ1-3	TRBV6-1	ASSGLYTSSGNTIY
TRBJ2-7	TRBV5-8	ASSLLPGLAGGLKSYEQY
TRBJ2-7	TRBV5-1	ASSLEVAGDGEQY
TRBJ2-2	TRBV2	ASSEGGVPLTGELF
TRBJ2-1	TRBV7-3	ASSTHAGTGGENEQF
TRBJ2-5	TRBV30	AWGGQSAGQETQY
TRBJ2-5	TRBV2	AGRASRSGGAQETQY
TRBJ1-1	TRBV28	ASTGTGRTEAF
TRBJ2-3	TRBV7-9	ASSLVGTGEKDTQY
TRBJ2-3	TRBV3-1/TRBV3-2	ASSQDFSGTDTQY
TRBJ1-2	TRBV30	AWDRPSGYGYT
TRBJ2-3	TRBV21-1	ASSPLLAGSTDTQY
TRBJ1-4	TRBV5-6	ASSLTGTGPKTLV
TRBJ2-7	TRBV19	ASSTYSYEQY
TRBJ2-1	TRBV7-6	ASSLGRLGFNEQF
TRBJ2-1	TRBV19	ASLPRGQGGEQF
TRBJ2-3	TRBV7-8	ASSLTGQTDTQY
TRBJ2-3	TRBV6-6	ASKQTSGTDTQY
TRBJ1-1	TRBV3-1/TRBV3-2	ASSQNRAGEAF
TRBJ2-1	TRBV11-1	ASSLQARSYNEQF